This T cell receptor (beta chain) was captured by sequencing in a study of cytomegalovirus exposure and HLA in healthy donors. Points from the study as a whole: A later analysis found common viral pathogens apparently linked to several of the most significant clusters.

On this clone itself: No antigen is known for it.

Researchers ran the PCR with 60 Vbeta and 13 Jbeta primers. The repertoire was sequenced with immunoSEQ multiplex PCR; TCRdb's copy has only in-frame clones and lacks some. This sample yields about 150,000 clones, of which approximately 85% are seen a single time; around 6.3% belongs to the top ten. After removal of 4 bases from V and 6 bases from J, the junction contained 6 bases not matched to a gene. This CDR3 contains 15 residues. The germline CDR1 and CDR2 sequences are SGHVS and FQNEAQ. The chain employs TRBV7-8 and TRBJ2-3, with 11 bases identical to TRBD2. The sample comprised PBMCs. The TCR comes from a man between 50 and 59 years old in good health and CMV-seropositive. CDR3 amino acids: CASSSLAGGPDTQYF. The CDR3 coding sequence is TGTGCCAGCAGCTCTTTAGCGGGAGGGCCCGATACGCAGTATTTT.